This TCR beta chain was found in a study of blood T cell repertoires in COVID-19. Background on the study: COVID-19 samples, acute and convalescent, were from the United States, Italy and Spain. From T cells, B-cell-depleted T cells, or PBMCs came the material, which was cDNA or gDNA.

Germline loops: CDR1 MGHRA, CDR2 YSYEKL. Trimming took 0 bases from V and 6 from J, leaving 6 bases between them. The CDR3 has 13 residues. Assay: immunoSEQ multiplex PCR; the TCRdb copy retains only in-frame clones and omits some. Of around 57,000 clones in the sample, 82% were seen once. The chain joins TRBV4-1 to TRBJ1-5; no clear D gene. Sequencing used peripheral blood. This sequence was found in a woman in her sixties with acute or convalescent COVID-19. As DNA, the CDR3 is TGCGCCAGCAGCCAAGATCTCCGTCAGCCCCAGCATTTT. Translated, it gives CASSQDLRQPQHF.